This T cell receptor (beta chain) derives from a study of T cell changes during pregnancy in multiple sclerosis. Sequenced by immunoSEQ multiplex PCR; TCRdb stores in-frame clones only, minus some. The sample comprises tens of thousands of clones, approximately 86% of which are singletons, and more than 6% rests with the top ten. V gave up 5 bases and J gave up 8 bases, with 18 bases separating them. Germline loops: CDR1 SGHAT, CDR2 FQNNGV. The CDR3 spans 14 residues. The receptor was derived from a female donor with multiple sclerosis, enrolled in a pregnancy study. The sample consisted of CD8+ T cells from peripheral blood mononuclear cells, taken before pregnancy. V usage is TRBV11-2 and J usage is TRBJ1-2, with no clear D. Written as DNA, the CDR3 is TGTGCCAGCAGCCTGGCGGGTGACCCACAGGGCTACACCTTC. Translation: CASSLAGDPQGYTF. Based on the CDR3 plus reference TRBV11-2 and TRBJ1-2, the full variable domain is EAGVAQSPRYKIIEKRQSVAFWCNPISGHATLYWYQQILGQGPKLLIQFQNNGVVDDSQLPKDRFSAERLKGVDSTLKIQPAKLEDSAVYLCASSLAGDPQGYTFGSGTRLTVV.